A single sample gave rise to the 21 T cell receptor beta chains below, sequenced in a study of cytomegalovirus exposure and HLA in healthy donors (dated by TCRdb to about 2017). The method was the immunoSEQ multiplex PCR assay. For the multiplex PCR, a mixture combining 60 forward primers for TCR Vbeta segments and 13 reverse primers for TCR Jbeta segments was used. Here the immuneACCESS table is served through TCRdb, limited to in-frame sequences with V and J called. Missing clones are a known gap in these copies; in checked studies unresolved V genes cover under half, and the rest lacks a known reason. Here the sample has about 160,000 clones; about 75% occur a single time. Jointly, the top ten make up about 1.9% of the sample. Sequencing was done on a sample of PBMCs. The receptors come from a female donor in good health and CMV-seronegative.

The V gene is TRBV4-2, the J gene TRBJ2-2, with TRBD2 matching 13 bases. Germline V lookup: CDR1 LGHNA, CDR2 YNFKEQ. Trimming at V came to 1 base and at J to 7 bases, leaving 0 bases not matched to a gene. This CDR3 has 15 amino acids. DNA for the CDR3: TGTGCCAGCAGCCAAGGGACTAGCGGGAGCGGGGAGCTGTTTTTT. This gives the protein CASSQGTSGSGELFF.

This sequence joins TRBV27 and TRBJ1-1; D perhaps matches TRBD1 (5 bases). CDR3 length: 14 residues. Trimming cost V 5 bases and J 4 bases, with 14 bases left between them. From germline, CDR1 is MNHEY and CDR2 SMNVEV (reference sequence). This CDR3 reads CASSPPGGATEAFF. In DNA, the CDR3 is TGTGCCAGCAGTCCACCAGGAGGGGCCACTGAAGCTTTCTTT.

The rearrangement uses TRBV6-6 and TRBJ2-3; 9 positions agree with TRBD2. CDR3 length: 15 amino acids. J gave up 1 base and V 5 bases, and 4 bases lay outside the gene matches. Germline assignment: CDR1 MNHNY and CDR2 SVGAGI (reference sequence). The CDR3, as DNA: TGTGCCAGCAGTGGACTAGCGCTCGGCACAGATACGCAGTATTTT. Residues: CASSGLALGTDTQYF.

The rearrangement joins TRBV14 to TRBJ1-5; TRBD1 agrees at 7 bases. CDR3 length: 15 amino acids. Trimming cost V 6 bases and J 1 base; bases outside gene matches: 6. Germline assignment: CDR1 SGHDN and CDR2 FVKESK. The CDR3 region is CASSPGTASNQPQHF. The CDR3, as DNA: TGTGCCAGCAGTCCCGGGACAGCAAGCAATCAGCCCCAGCATTTT.

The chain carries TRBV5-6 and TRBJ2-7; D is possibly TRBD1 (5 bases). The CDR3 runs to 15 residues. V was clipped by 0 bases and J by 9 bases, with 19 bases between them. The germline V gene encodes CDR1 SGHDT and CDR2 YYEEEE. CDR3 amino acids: CASSLAGASALGQYF. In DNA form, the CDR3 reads TGTGCCAGCAGCTTGGCTGGGGCATCGGCTTTGGGGCAGTACTTC.

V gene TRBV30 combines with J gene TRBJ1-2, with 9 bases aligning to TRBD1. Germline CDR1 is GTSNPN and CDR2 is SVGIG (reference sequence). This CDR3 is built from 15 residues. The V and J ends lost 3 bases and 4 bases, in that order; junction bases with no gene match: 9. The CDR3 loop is CAWSGTQGAGYGYTF. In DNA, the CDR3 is TGTGCCTGGAGCGGTACACAGGGGGCCGGCTATGGCTACACCTTC. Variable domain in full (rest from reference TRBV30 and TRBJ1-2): SQTIHQWPATLVQPVGSPLSLECTVEGTSNPNLYWYRQAAGRGLQLLFYSVGIGQISSEVPQNLSASRPQDRQFILSSKKLLLSDSGFYLCAWSGTQGAGYGYTFGSGTRLTVV.

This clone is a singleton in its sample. DNA of the CDR3: TGTGCCAGCAGCCTCCCCTCGGGGAACACTGAAGCTTTCTTT. It is translated as CASSLPSGNTEAFF. The gene calls are TRBV7-9 and TRBJ1-1; D not certain. V was trimmed by 5 bases and J by 1 base, leaving 11 bases between them. The CDR3 contains 14 residues. Germline values: CDR1 SEHNR, CDR2 FQNEAQ (reference sequence).

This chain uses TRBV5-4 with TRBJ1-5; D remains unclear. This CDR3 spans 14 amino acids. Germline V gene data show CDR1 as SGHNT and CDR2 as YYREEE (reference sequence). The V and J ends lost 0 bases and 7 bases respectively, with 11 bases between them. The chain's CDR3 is CASSLDEGDQPQHF. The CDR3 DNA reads TGTGCCAGCAGCTTGGACGAGGGAGACCAGCCCCAGCATTTT.

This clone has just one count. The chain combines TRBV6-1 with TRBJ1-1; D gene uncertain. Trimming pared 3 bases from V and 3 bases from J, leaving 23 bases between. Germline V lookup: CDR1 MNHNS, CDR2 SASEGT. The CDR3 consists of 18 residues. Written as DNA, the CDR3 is TGTGCCAGCAGTGAGGGTCGGCGTGCGGGTCAACCGTACACTGAAGCTTTCTTT. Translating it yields CASSEGRRAGQPYTEAFF.

The CDR3 DNA follows: TGTGCCACCCAAAAGGCAGGGCAAGAAAAACTGTTTTTT. This translates into CATQKAGQEKLFF. The chain recombines TRBV7-9 with TRBJ1-4; D perhaps matches TRBD1 (5 bases). This CDR3 has 13 residues. With 10 bases removed from V and 8 bases from J, the gap between germline ends came to 17 bases. The V gene's germline CDR1 is SEHNR and CDR2 FQNEAQ (reference sequence).

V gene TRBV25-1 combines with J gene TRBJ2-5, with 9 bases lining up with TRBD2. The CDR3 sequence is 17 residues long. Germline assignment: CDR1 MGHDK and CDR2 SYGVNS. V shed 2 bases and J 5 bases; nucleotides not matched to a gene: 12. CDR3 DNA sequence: TGTGCCAGCAGTGAAGTCCTGTTTGCCCTAGCGGGGGAGACCCAGTACTTC. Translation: CASSEVLFALAGETQYF.

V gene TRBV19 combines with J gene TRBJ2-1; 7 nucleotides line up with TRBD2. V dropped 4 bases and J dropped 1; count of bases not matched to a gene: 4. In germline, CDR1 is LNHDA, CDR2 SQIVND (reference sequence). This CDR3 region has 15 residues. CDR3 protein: CASSTGGRSYNEQFF. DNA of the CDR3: TGTGCCAGTAGTACGGGCGGGAGATCCTACAATGAGCAGTTCTTC.

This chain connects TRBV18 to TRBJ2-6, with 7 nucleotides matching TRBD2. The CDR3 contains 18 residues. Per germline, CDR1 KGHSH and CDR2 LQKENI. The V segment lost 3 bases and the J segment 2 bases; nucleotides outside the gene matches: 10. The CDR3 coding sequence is TGTGCCAGCTCACCCCCTAGCGGCCCTCTCCCTGGGGCCAACGTCCTGACTTTC. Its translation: CASSPPSGPLPGANVLTF.

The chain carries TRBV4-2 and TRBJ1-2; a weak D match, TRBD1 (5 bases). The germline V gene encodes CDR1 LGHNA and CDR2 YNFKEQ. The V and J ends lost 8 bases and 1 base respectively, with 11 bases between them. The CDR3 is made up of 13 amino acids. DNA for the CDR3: TGTGCCAGCGCCTACGACAGTAACTATGGCTACACCTTC. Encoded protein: CASAYDSNYGYTF.

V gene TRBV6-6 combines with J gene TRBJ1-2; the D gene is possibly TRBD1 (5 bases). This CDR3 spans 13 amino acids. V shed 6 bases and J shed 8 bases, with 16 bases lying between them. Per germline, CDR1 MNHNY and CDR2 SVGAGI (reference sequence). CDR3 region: CASSLDGGSGYTF. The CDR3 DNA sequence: TGTGCCAGCAGCCTCGACGGGGGGTCAGGCTACACCTTC.

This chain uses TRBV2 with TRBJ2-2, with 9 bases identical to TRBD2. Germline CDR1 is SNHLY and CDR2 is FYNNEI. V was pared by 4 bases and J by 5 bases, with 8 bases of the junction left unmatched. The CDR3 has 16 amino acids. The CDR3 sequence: CASSAPSGVGTGELFF. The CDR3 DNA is TGTGCCAGCAGTGCCCCTAGCGGGGTTGGAACCGGGGAGCTGTTTTTT.

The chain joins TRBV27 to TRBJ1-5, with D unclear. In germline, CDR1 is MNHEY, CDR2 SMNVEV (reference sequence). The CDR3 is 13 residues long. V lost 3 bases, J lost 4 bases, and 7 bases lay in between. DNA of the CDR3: TGTGCCAGCAGTTTGATACAGAATCAGCCCCAGCATTTT. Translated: CASSLIQNQPQHF.

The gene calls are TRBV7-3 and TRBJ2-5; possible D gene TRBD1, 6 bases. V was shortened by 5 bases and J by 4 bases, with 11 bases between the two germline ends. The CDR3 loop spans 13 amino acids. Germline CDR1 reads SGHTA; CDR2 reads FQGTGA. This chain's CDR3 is CASSLTGTETQYF. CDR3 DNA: TGTGCCAGCAGCCTCACAGGGACAGAGACCCAGTACTTC.

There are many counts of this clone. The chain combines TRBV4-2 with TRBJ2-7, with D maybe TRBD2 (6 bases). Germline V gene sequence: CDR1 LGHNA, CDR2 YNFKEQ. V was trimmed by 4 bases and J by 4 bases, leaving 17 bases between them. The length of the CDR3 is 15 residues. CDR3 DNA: TGTGCCAGCAGCCCCTTGGAGGGAACGGGATACGAGCAGTACTTC. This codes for CASSPLEGTGYEQYF.

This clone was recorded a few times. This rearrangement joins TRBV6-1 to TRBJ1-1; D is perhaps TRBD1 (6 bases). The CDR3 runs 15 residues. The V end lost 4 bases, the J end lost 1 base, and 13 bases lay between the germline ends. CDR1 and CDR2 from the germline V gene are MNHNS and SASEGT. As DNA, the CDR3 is TGTGCCAGCAGTGCTGTTACAGGGACGAACACTGAAGCTTTCTTT. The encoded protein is CASSAVTGTNTEAFF.

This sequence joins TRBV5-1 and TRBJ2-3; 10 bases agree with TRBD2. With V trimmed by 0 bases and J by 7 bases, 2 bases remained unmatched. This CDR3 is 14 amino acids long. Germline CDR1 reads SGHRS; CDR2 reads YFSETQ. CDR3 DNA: TGCGCCAGCAGCTTGGAAGCGGGAGGGAATACGCAGTATTTT. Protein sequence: CASSLEAGGNTQYF.